Listed here is a single T cell receptor (beta chain). Its antigen is still unknown. Trimming took off 7 bases at V and 0 bases at J, with 9 bases between the two ends. The CDR3 runs 14 residues. The germline gives CDR1 MNHNS, CDR2 SASEGT. Construction of TCR beta libraries relied on iRepertoire HTBI primers and on Arm-PCR targeting CDR3 regions. TCRdb reprocessed the multiplex PCR reads via MiXCR and lists one record per CDR3 protein. Among 500,000 to 700,000 distinct CDR3 sequences, around 32% were seen once, and the ten largest hold about two fifths. This sample is part of a study of regulatory T cells in long-lasting Graves disease. Overall study findings and caveats: Reduced TCR diversity was observed in persistent Graves' patients versus newly diagnosed patients. New patients shared fewer public clonotypes (over 900) than persistent patients did (about 3,000). Results may be inaccurate due to the small sample size.

The time point denotes: persistent/refractory GD, antithyroid drugs over 5 years with positive TRAb. The authors made the TCR library using RNA they extracted from PBMCs. Graves' disease diagnosis used American Thyroid Association guidelines. The chain recombines TRBV6-1 with TRBJ2-2; D gene ambiguous. Material: peripheral blood mononuclear cells (PBMCs), obtained when the disease was refractory, from a patient treated with antithyroid drugs. This TCR derives from a female donor with Graves disease. The CDR3 bases are TGTGCCAGCACGGTATCTACGAACACCGGGGAGCTGTTTTTT. This codes for CASTVSTNTGELFF.